The TCR beta chain under discussion was sequenced for a study of blood T cell repertoires in COVID-19. Looking at the study overall: The origin of the acute and convalescent COVID-19 samples was the United States, Italy and Spain.

TCRdb's table, derived via immunoSEQ multiplex PCR, lists solely in-frame clones and lacks some. The data show about 370,000 clones, about 89% seen once. Germline CDR1 reads MDHEN; CDR2 reads SYDVKM. Trimming shortened V by 7 bases and J by 2 bases, and 14 bases separated the two germline ends. This CDR3 has 14 residues. The sequencing input was peripheral blood. The rearrangement uses TRBV28 and TRBJ2-5, with D maybe TRBD1 (6 bases). The clonotype was recovered from a woman in her 30s with COVID-19, enrolled during active disease. The CDR3 DNA reads as TGTGCCAGCACACCCACAGGGTATCAAGAGACCCAGTACTTC. Amino acids: CASTPTGYQETQYF.